This TCR beta chain was sequenced during a study of blood T cell repertoires in COVID-19. Study information: PBMCs, B-cell-depleted T cells, or T cells were the source of the cDNA or gDNA that made up the material.

As handled by the study authors: Reference gene primer amplification in the assay estimated nucleated cell counts. The assay was immunoSEQ multiplex PCR, and TCRdb's table has in-frame clones only and misses some. For V, J and clone size, that table is used; D and trimming come from the DNA. Among roughly 260,000 clones listed, more than 75% were seen once. After removal of 0 bases from V and 5 bases from J, the junction contained 12 bases not matched to a gene. The CDR3 has 18 residues. In germline, CDR1 is LGHDT, CDR2 YNNKEL (reference sequence). Sequenced material: peripheral blood. The chain has TRBV3-1 (or the pseudogene TRBV3-2) and TRBJ2-7; 11 nucleotides line up with TRBD2. The receptor comes from a woman in her forties or fifties with acute or convalescent COVID-19. The CDR3 loop is CASSQDGTSGSLRDEQYF. The CDR3 nucleotides are TGTGCCAGCAGCCAAGATGGGACTAGCGGCTCTTTACGGGACGAGCAGTACTTC.